Below, 23 T cell receptor beta chains from the same sample are listed, as sequenced in a study of post-analysis software for immune sequencing data. General study results and limits: Patients had higher frequencies than controls of roughly five TRBV segments, including TRBV5-6, TRBV5-1 and TRBV20-1.

Researchers reported that TCR beta cDNA libraries carried unique molecular identifiers. TCRdb re-called the PCR reads with MiXCR, one entry per CDR3 protein. The table shows roughly 650,000 distinct CDR3 sequences, with 55% to 60% occurring only once. These receptors are not linked to any known antigen. Sample: blood. These receptors were obtained from a girl aged 2 to 9 with multiple sclerosis.

The chain links TRBV5-1 to TRBJ1-2, with D uncertain. This CDR3 comprises 13 residues. Germline V gene data show CDR1 as SGHRS and CDR2 as YFSETQ. V lost 0 bases and J 6 bases, leaving 9 bases between the germline ends. DNA for the CDR3: TGCGCCAGCAGCTTGGCCTCCCCGGATGGCTACACCTTC. Encoded protein: CASSLASPDGYTF.

This chain links TRBV7-9 with TRBJ1-5, with a tentative D call TRBD1 (6 bases). Germline V gene data show CDR1 as SEHNR and CDR2 as FQNEAQ (reference sequence). V lost 5 bases to trimming and J lost 11 bases, with 13 bases between them. The CDR3 extends over 12 amino acids. CDR3 bases: TGTGCCAGCAGCCAGGGGACCTGGGCCCAGCATTTT. Its translation: CASSQGTWAQHF.

This clonotype was detected only a few times. The V gene is TRBV12-3 or TRBV12-4, the J gene TRBJ1-6; D is unclear. V gave up 5 bases and J gave up 4 bases, with 12 bases separating them. This CDR3 comprises 15 residues. In DNA, the CDR3 is TGTGCCAGCAGTAGAGGACGGTTTTATAATTCACCCCTCCACTTT. It specifies CASSRGRFYNSPLHF.

The chain has TRBV5-1 and TRBJ2-3, with 14 bases fitting TRBD2. Germline trimming cut 4 bases from V and 4 bases from J; bases unmatched to any gene: 8. Germline V gene lookup returns CDR1 SGHRS and CDR2 YFSETQ. The CDR3 sequence is 17 residues long. The CDR3 loop reads CASSHGLAGGVADTQYF. CDR3 in DNA: TGCGCCAGCAGCCATGGACTAGCGGGGGGCGTTGCAGATACGCAGTATTTT.

This clonotype was seen only a few times. The rearrangement links TRBV4-3 to TRBJ2-3, with 7 bases that match TRBD1. Germline V gene data show CDR1 as LGHNA and CDR2 as YSLEER. The CDR3 has 15 amino acids. Trimming at V came to 4 bases and at J to 1 base, leaving 5 bases not matched to a gene. CDR3 DNA sequence: TGCGCCAGCAGCCCGACAGGGACCCGCACAGATACGCAGTATTTT. This encodes CASSPTGTRTDTQYF.

This clonotype was seen more than once but under ten times. The rearrangement links TRBV5-1 to TRBJ2-1; possibly TRBD1 for D (6 bases). Germline CDR1 SGHRS, CDR2 YFSETQ. Between the trimmed V and J ends, which lost 0 bases and 7 bases, there was a span of 14 bases. The CDR3 covers 15 residues. CDR3 protein: CASSLGQGFENEQFF. CDR3 DNA: TGCGCCAGCAGCTTGGGGCAGGGGTTTGAAAATGAGCAGTTCTTC.

The chain employs TRBV10-3 and TRBJ2-5; the D gene is possibly TRBD1 (6 bases). Germline-derived CDR1 and CDR2 are ENHRY and SYGVKD. This CDR3 has 13 amino acids. V was trimmed by 4 bases and J by 5 bases, leaving 11 bases between them. As DNA, the CDR3 is TGTGCCATCAGTGGGGGACACGTCGAGACCCAGTACTTC. Translated, it gives CAISGGHVETQYF.

The J gene is TRBJ2-1, the V gene TRBV6-6, with TRBD2 matching over 8 bases. The ends lost 5 bases at V and 15 bases at J; junction bases unmatched: 12. The CDR3 has 13 amino acids. Germline V CDR1 and CDR2: MNHNY, SVGAGI (reference sequence). The CDR3 DNA sequence: TGTGCCAGCAGTCATACTAGCGGCCATAATGGGTTCTTC. Protein sequence: CASSHTSGHNGFF.

This clonotype was observed a single time. The CDR3 DNA sequence: TGCGCCAGCAGCGGCTCCGGGACAGTACTCCAAGAGACCCAGTACTTC. Its protein product is CASSGSGTVLQETQYF. The chain carries TRBV5-1 and TRBJ2-5; the match to TRBD1 covers 7 bases. CDR3 length equals 16 residues. Germline V lookup: CDR1 SGHRS, CDR2 YFSETQ. The junction had 10 bases not matched to a gene; V was cut back by 4 bases and J by 1 base. The entire variable domain, with the rest obtained from reference TRBV5-1 and TRBJ2-5, is as follows: KAGVTQTPRYLIKTRGQQVTLSCSPISGHRSVSWYQQTPGQGLQFLFEYFSETQRNKGNFPGRFSGRQFSNSRSEMNVSTLELGDSALYLCASSGSGTVLQETQYFGPGTRLLVL.

J is TRBJ2-7 and V is TRBV15, with 10 bases lining up with TRBD2. The CDR3 spans 17 residues. The germline V gene has CDR1 LNHNV and CDR2 YYDKDF (reference sequence). The trim removed 5 bases at V and 2 bases at J, leaving 12 bases unmatched. CDR3 DNA: TGTGCCACCAGCGAGGGGCTTAGACTAGCGGGTACCTACGAGCAGTACTTC. This sequence encodes CATSEGLRLAGTYEQYF.

This chain links TRBV12-3 or TRBV12-4 with TRBJ1-1; D is unclear. This CDR3 has 14 residues. Trimming left V 2 bases short and J 0 bases short, with 7 bases between. DNA of the CDR3: TGTGCCAGCAGTTTACGGGGTTTGAACACTGAAGCTTTCTTT. This gives the protein CASSLRGLNTEAFF.

This clonotype was detected a few times. The rearrangement links TRBV6-1 to TRBJ1-2; 7 bases are shared with TRBD1. Looked up from germline, CDR1 is MNHNS and CDR2 is SASEGT. This CDR3 comprises 12 residues. The trim removed 7 bases at V and 3 bases at J, leaving 2 bases unmatched. The CDR3 sequence: CASTGQDYGYTF. CDR3 nucleotide sequence: TGTGCCAGCACCGGACAGGACTATGGCTACACCTTC.

The chain combines TRBV20-1 with TRBJ2-4; the D gene is possibly TRBD1 (6 bases). V was clipped by 2 bases and J by 7 bases, with 15 bases between them. CDR3 size: 14 residues. The germline V gene has CDR1 DFQATT and CDR2 SNEGSKA (reference sequence). The DNA of the CDR3 is TGCAGTGCTAGAAACCCGACAGGCAGTAACATTCAGTACTTC. Protein sequence: CSARNPTGSNIQYF.

This clonotype was counted a few times. The CDR3 DNA follows: TGTGCCAGCAGCTTACTGGGCTTGATGAACACTGAAGCTTTCTTT. Amino acids: CASSLLGLMNTEAFF. J is TRBJ1-1 and V is TRBV7-2; the D is unclear. The CDR3 covers 15 residues. Germline CDR1 reads SGHTA; CDR2 reads FQGNSA. Trimming shortened V by 2 bases and J by 0 bases, and 10 bases separated the two germline ends.

The V and J genes are TRBV27 and TRBJ1-2; possible D gene TRBD1, 6 bases. Per germline, CDR1 MNHEY and CDR2 SMNVEV (reference sequence). The CDR3 runs 14 residues. Trimming pared 2 bases from V and 6 bases from J, leaving 13 bases between. The CDR3 sequence is CASSLQGFTDGYTF. The DNA of the CDR3 is TGTGCCAGCAGTTTACAGGGGTTTACTGATGGCTACACCTTC.

The chain joins TRBV10-3 to TRBJ2-5, with TRBD1 matching 8 bases. V lost 3 bases and J lost 5; bases outside the gene matches: 5. This CDR3 has 14 amino acids. The germline CDR1 and CDR2 sequences are ENHRY and SYGVKD. This chain's CDR3 is CAISDARGRETQYF. CDR3 in DNA: TGTGCCATCAGTGATGCCAGGGGGCGGGAGACCCAGTACTTC.

This clonotype was detected a few times. The chain has TRBV12-3 or TRBV12-4 and TRBJ2-1, with TRBD2 matching over 11 bases. This CDR3 comprises 16 residues. V lost 3 bases and J lost 5; bases outside the gene matches: 6. CDR3 coding DNA: TGTGCCAGCAGTTTTCAACTAGCGGGAGTCCACAATGAGCAGTTCTTC. It encodes CASSFQLAGVHNEQFF.

The chain employs TRBV7-8 and TRBJ1-6; 7 nucleotides match TRBD1. Germline CDR1 and CDR2: SGHVS and FQNEAQ. There are 15 residues in the CDR3. V shed 3 bases and J 8 bases; nucleotides not matched to a gene: 7. The CDR3 nucleotides read TGTGCCAGCAGCTTCTACAGGGGTACGGATTCACCCCTCCACTTT. This encodes CASSFYRGTDSPLHF.

The V call is TRBV20-1, the J call TRBJ2-3; TRBD2 agrees at 12 bases. CDR1 and CDR2 (germline): DFQATT, SNEGSKA (reference sequence). The CDR3 sequence is 17 residues long. V lost 3 bases to trimming and J lost 4 bases; unmatched junction nucleotides: 11. DNA of the CDR3: TGCAGTGCTAGGCCCCTGACTAGCGGGAGTTCACCAGATACGCAGTATTTT. Encoded protein: CSARPLTSGSSPDTQYF.

The rearrangement uses TRBV11-2 and TRBJ2-1; 11 bases match TRBD2. The V gene end was trimmed by 4 bases and the J gene end by 4 bases; junction bases not matched to a gene: 6. In germline, CDR1 is SGHAT, CDR2 FQNNGV. CDR3 length: 16 residues. DNA of the CDR3: TGTGCCAGCAGCTCCCTTAGCGGGAGGGGTTACAATGAGCAGTTCTTC. It codes for CASSSLSGRGYNEQFF.

The rearrangement links TRBV5-1 to TRBJ2-6; D tentatively fits TRBD1 or TRBD2 (5 bases each). Germline CDR1 is SGHRS and CDR2 is YFSETQ. The CDR3 consists of 16 residues. V was pared by 1 base and J by 0 bases, with 8 bases between. CDR3 coding DNA: TGCGCCAGCAGCTTGCCCGGGGCCTCTGGGGCCAACGTCCTGACTTTC. It yields the protein CASSLPGASGANVLTF. Drawing the rest from reference TRBV5-1 and TRBJ2-6, the complete variable domain is KAGVTQTPRYLIKTRGQQVTLSCSPISGHRSVSWYQQTPGQGLQFLFEYFSETQRNKGNFPGRFSGRQFSNSRSEMNVSTLELGDSALYLCASSLPGASGANVLTFGAGSRLTVL.

This clonotype has a handful of counts. CDR3 residues: CAINPSGNSYEQYF. The CDR3 nucleotides are TGTGCCATCAATCCGAGCGGGAACTCCTACGAGCAGTACTTC. The rearrangement uses TRBV10-3 and TRBJ2-7; TRBD2 aligns across 7 bases. CDR3 length: 14 residues. Germline CDR1 is ENHRY and CDR2 is SYGVKD. Germline trimming cut 7 bases from V and 0 bases from J; bases unmatched to any gene: 6.

The V call is TRBV5-1, the J call TRBJ1-5; D is possibly TRBD1 (5 bases). Germline CDR1 is SGHRS and CDR2 is YFSETQ. The CDR3 contains 15 residues. V was clipped by 2 bases and J by 4 bases, with 13 bases between them. Written as DNA, the CDR3 is TGCGCCAGCAGCTTCTCGGGGGATTCGAATCAGCCCCAGCATTTT. The encoded protein is CASSFSGDSNQPQHF. Full variable domain (missing parts from reference TRBV5-1 and TRBJ1-5): KAGVTQTPRYLIKTRGQQVTLSCSPISGHRSVSWYQQTPGQGLQFLFEYFSETQRNKGNFPGRFSGRQFSNSRSEMNVSTLELGDSALYLCASSFSGDSNQPQHFGDGTRLSIL.